A selection of T cell receptor beta chains follows, all from one sample in a study of regulatory T cells in long-lasting Graves disease. TCRdb reprocessed the multiplex PCR reads via MiXCR and lists one record per CDR3 protein. The table has about 220,000 distinct CDR3 sequences, approximately 18% seen once. These data were likewise used in another study, on T cells in Graves' hyperthyroidism and ophthalmopathy.

Specimen: peripheral blood mononuclear cells (PBMCs), collected at new diagnosis, from a patient treated with antithyroid drugs. These TCRs come from a woman in her 30s with Graves disease. Each CDR3 is given with its conserved first and last residue. A D gene is named only where the DNA matches it firmly.

j_call,d_call,v_call,cdr3_aa
TRBJ1-2,-,TRBV7-9,CASSEAGADGYTF
TRBJ2-1,TRBD2,TRBV10-3,CAISESRTSGSVNEQFF
TRBJ2-1,TRBD1,TRBV11-2,CASSLDGVGDRGYEQFF
TRBJ1-2,TRBD1,TRBV7-8,CASSLAVHGQGYYGYTF
TRBJ1-6,-,TRBV28,CASSLGLDSPLHF
TRBJ1-4,TRBD1,TRBV4-1,CASTGAITTNEKLFF
TRBJ1-5,TRBD1,TRBV18,CASSPQGASNQPQHF
TRBJ2-7,-,TRBV6-1,CASGRAKYEQYF
TRBJ1-1,TRBD1,TRBV19,CASSMRRRQGVGNTEAFF
TRBJ1-2,-,TRBV9,CASSVAGAYGYTF
TRBJ2-5,-,TRBV28,CASSLAPGRLTQYF
TRBJ1-2,-,TRBV12-3/TRBV12-4,CASSLSGQGLNGYTF
TRBJ1-2,TRBD1,TRBV5-4,CASSWDRGGGGYTF
TRBJ2-5,TRBD2,TRBV12-3/TRBV12-4,CASSFSGGSRETQYF
TRBJ2-1,-,TRBV11-2,CASSLGGLPAQFF
TRBJ1-1,-,TRBV24-1,CATSDLVIRENTEAFF
TRBJ2-7,TRBD2,TRBV9,CASSPMMLAGADEQYF
TRBJ1-5,TRBD1,TRBV6-9,CASSYLGQGFNQPQHF
TRBJ1-6,TRBD1,TRBV20-1,CSAREQGSDSPLHF
TRBJ2-1,TRBD2,TRBV7-9,CASSPMTSGSYNEQIF
TRBJ2-2,TRBD2,TRBV11-2,CASSSPGLAPPAAPGGELFF
TRBJ1-1,-,TRBV2,CASSAVRNTEAFF